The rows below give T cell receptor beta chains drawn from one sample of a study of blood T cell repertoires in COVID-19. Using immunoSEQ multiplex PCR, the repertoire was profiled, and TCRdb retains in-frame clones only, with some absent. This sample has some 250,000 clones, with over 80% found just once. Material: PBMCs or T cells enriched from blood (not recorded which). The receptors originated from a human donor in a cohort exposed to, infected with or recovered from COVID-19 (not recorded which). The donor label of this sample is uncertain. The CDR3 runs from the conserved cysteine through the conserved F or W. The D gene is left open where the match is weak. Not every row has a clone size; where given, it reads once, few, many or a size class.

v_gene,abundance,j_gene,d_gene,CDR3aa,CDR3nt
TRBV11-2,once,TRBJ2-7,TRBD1,CASSGDRDSAYEQYF,TGTGCCAGCAGCGGGGACCGGGACAGCGCCTACGAGCAGTACTTC
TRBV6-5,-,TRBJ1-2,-,CASSPRGAGYGYTF,TGTGCCAGCAGCCCCCGGGGAGCAGGCTATGGCTACACCTTC
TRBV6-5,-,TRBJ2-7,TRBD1,CASLGTGWSYEQYF,TGTGCCAGCCTCGGGACAGGGTGGTCCTACGAGCAGTACTTC
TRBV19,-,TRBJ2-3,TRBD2,CASRQAGVLTDTQYF,TGTGCCAGTAGACAAGCGGGGGTCCTCACAGATACGCAGTATTTT
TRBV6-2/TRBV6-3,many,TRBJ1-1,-,CASSLDLGGWTEAFF,TGTGCCAGCAGTTTAGACCTGGGCGGGTGGACTGAAGCTTTCTTT
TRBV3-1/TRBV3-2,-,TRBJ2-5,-,CASSQDPDSDGETQYF,TGTGCCAGCAGCCAAGACCCCGATAGCGACGGAGAGACCCAGTACTTC
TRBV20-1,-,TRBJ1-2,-,CSARGGAGYTF,TGCAGTGCCCGAGGGGGGGCTGGCTACACCTTC
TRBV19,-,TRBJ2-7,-,CATRGPAYEQYF,TGTGCCACCAGGGGCCCTGCCTACGAGCAGTACTTC
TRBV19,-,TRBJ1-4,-,CASTGKGGLFF,TGTGCCAGTACGGGAAAGGGTGGACTGTTTTTT
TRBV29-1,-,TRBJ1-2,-,CSVEDLPGQYGYTF,TGCAGCGTTGAAGATCTCCCAGGGCAGTATGGCTACACCTTC
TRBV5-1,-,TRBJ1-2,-,CASSREVGGGYTF,TGCGCCAGCAGCCGGGAGGTGGGAGGAGGCTACACCTTC
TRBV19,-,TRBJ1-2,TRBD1,CASSITGAPNYGYTF,TGTGCCAGTAGTATTACAGGGGCCCCTAACTATGGCTACACCTTC
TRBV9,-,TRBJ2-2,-,CASSVDIRGGTGELFF,TGTGCCAGCAGCGTAGATATTCGGGGAGGCACCGGGGAGCTGTTTTTT
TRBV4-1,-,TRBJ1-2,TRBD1,CASSLTGQGYGYTF,TGCGCCAGCAGCCTCACAGGACAGGGGTATGGCTACACCTTC
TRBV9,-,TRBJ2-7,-,CASSVVGGGGDEQYF,TGTGCCAGCAGCGTAGTCGGAGGGGGCGGCGACGAGCAGTACTTC
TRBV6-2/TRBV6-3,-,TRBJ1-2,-,CASSLLREAYGYTF,TGTGCCAGCAGTTTATTACGGGAGGCCTATGGCTACACCTTC
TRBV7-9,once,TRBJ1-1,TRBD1,CASSSADRALSPNTEAFF,TGTGCCAGCAGCTCCGCGGACAGGGCGCTTAGCCCTAACACTGAAGCTTTCTTT
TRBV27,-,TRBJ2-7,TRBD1,CASSTMGQYPYEQYF,TGTGCCAGCAGCACCATGGGACAGTACCCCTACGAGCAGTACTTC
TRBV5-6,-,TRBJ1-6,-,CASSRYETEATPLHF,TGTGCCAGCAGCCGCTACGAGACTGAGGCGACACCCCTCCACTTT
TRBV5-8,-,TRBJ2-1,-,CASSLRPGGEQFF,TGTGCCAGCAGCTTGAGGCCTGGAGGGGAGCAGTTCTTC
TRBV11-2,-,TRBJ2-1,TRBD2,CASSLDPPPLAGAGNEQFF,TGTGCCAGCAGCTTAGATCCCCCCCCACTAGCGGGGGCCGGAAATGAGCAGTTCTTC
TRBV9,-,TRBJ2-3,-,CASSILDRGTDTQYF,TGTGCCAGCAGCATCCTTGACAGAGGCACAGATACGCAGTATTTT
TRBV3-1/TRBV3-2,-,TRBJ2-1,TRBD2,CASSRASGGRYEQFF,TGTGCCAGCAGCCGAGCTAGCGGGGGGCGGTATGAGCAGTTCTTC
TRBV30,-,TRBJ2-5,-,CAWSETRGTQYF,TGTGCCTGGAGTGAGACAAGGGGGACCCAGTACTTC
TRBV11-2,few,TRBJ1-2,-,CASSLGQNYGYTF,TGTGCCAGCAGCTTAGGACAGAACTATGGCTACACCTTC
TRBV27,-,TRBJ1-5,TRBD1,CASSPDRGPYSNQPQHF,TGTGCCAGCAGTCCGGACAGGGGGCCTTATAGCAATCAGCCCCAGCATTTT
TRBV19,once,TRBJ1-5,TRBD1,CASRAGGAPNQPQHF,TGTGCCAGCAGAGCAGGGGGCGCCCCGAATCAGCCCCAGCATTTT
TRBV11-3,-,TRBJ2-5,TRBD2,CASSLGLAGAQETQYF,TGTGCCAGCAGCTTAGGACTAGCGGGGGCCCAAGAGACCCAGTACTTC
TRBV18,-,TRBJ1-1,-,CASSQETEAFF,TGTGCCAGCTCACAAGAGACTGAAGCTTTCTTT
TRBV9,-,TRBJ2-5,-,CASSVAGRGAQETQYF,TGTGCCAGCAGCGTAGCTGGCAGGGGGGCCCAAGAGACCCAGTACTTC
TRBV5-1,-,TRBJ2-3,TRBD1,CASSPTDRGNTQYF,TGCGCCAGCAGCCCGACGGACAGGGGTAATACGCAGTATTTT
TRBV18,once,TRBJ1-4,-,CASSPGEKLFF,TGTGCCAGCTCACCAGGCGAAAAACTGTTTTTT
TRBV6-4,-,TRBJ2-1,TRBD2,CASSESGTSWLEQFF,TGTGCCAGCAGTGAATCCGGGACTAGCTGGCTTGAGCAGTTCTTC
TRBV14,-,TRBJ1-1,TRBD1,CASSLTGGRYTEAFF,TGTGCCAGCAGCCTCACAGGGGGCAGGTACACTGAAGCTTTCTTT
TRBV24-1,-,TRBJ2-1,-,CATSGQGGTYNEQFF,TGTGCCACCAGTGGCCAAGGGGGAACCTACAATGAGCAGTTCTTC
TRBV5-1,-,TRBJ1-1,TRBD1,CASSLVGDSEAFF,TGCGCCAGCAGCTTGGTGGGGGACAGCGAAGCTTTCTTT
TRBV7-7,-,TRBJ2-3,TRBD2,CASSLVAGGPDTQYF,TGTGCCAGCAGCCTAGTAGCGGGGGGCCCGGATACGCAGTATTTT
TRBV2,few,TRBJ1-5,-,CASSQEGLSNQPQHF,TGTGCCAGCAGTCAAGAGGGGCTTAGCAATCAGCCCCAGCATTTT
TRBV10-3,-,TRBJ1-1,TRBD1,CAISESDRGDPEAFF,TGTGCCATCAGTGAGTCGGACAGGGGCGACCCTGAAGCTTTCTTT
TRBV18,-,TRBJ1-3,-,CASSPGAGTMNTIYF,TGTGCCAGCTCACCAGGGGCCGGGACAATGAACACCATATATTTT
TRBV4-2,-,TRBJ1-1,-,CASSQVPFGGVNTEAFF,TGTGCCAGCAGCCAAGTTCCATTCGGGGGGGTGAACACTGAAGCTTTCTTT
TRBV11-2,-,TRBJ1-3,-,CASSLVDFDSSGNTIYF,TGTGCCAGCAGCTTAGTCGACTTTGACTCTTCTGGAAACACCATATATTTT
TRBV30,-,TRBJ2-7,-,CAWSAQGTPYEQYF,TGTGCCTGGAGTGCACAGGGTACCCCCTACGAGCAGTACTTC
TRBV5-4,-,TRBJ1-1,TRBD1,CASSLELTGVTEAFF,TGTGCCAGCAGCTTGGAGTTAACAGGGGTTACTGAAGCTTTCTTT
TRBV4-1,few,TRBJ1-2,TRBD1,CASSQERTGGYGYTF,TGCGCCAGCAGCCAAGAAAGAACAGGGGGATATGGCTACACCTTC
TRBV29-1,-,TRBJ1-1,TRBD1,CSVGQGGLNTEAFF,TGCAGCGTCGGACAGGGGGGATTGAACACTGAAGCTTTCTTT
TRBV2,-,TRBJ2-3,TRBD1,CASSYGTGVSDTQYF,TGTGCCAGCAGTTACGGGACAGGGGTCTCAGATACGCAGTATTTT
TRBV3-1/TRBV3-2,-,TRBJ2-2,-,CASSQKRLPRRMNTGELFF,TGTGCCAGCAGCCAGAAGAGACTACCCCGTAGGATGAACACCGGGGAGCTGTTTTTT
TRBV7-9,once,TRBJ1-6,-,CASSLSTGTSPLHF,TGTGCCAGCAGCTTGTCGACAGGTACTTCACCCCTCCACTTT
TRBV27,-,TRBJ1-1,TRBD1,CASRSRTGLTEAFF,TGTGCCAGCAGGTCCCGGACAGGGTTGACTGAAGCTTTCTTT
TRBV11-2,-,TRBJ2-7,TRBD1,CASSPPVGDRGFHEQYF,TGTGCCAGCAGCCCTCCCGTAGGGGACAGGGGATTTCACGAGCAGTACTTC
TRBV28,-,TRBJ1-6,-,CASSLQAPPLHF,TGTGCCAGCAGTTTACAGGCGCCACCCCTCCACTTT
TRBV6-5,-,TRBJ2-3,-,CASSWAESTDTQYF,TGTGCCAGCAGTTGGGCAGAAAGCACAGATACGCAGTATTTT
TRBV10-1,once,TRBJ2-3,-,CASSESASKNTQYF,TGCGCCAGCAGTGAGTCAGCTAGTAAGAATACGCAGTATTTT
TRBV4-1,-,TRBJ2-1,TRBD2,CASSHIFSGGAGNEQFF,TGCGCCAGCAGCCATATATTTAGCGGGGGGGCTGGCAATGAGCAGTTCTTC